A single T cell receptor beta chain is shown here with its context. The target antigen is unknown. The record originates from a study of fetal regulatory T cell absence and autoimmunity. Whole-study findings and limits: Some top pancreas TCR clones were over 85-fold enriched versus cord blood.

CDR1 and CDR2 from the germline V gene are SGHVS and FQNEAQ. The CDR3 consists of 18 residues. Trimming cost V 0 bases and J 4 bases; bases outside gene matches: 10. The assay was run at survey level. Generated by immunoSEQ multiplex PCR, the TCRdb table keeps only in-frame clones and is missing some. The table shows 95,000 or so clones, with about two thirds occurring only once. This chain links TRBV7-8 with TRBJ2-1, with TRBD2 identical over 9 bases. Specimen: pancreas tissue. This clonotype was sampled from a male donor with IPEX syndrome. The CDR3 region has the DNA TGTGCCAGCAGCTTAGCCCTAGGGGTAGCGGGGGATTACAATGAGCAGTTCTTC. This sequence encodes CASSLALGVAGDYNEQFF.